The 32 T cell receptor beta chains below were found in one sample sequenced in a study of blood T cell repertoires in COVID-19. The protocol was immunoSEQ multiplex PCR, while the TCRdb copy is restricted to in-frame clones and leaves out a portion. The sample yields about 160,000 clones, about 88% seen once. The sequenced sample was peripheral blood. These receptors all come from a man in his 60s with COVID-19, enrolled during active disease.

In its sample, this clone was seen a few times. This rearrangement joins TRBV24-1 to TRBJ1-1, with 8 bases fitting TRBD1. The germline V gene has CDR1 KGHDR and CDR2 SFDVKD. J gave up 3 bases and V 0 bases, and 8 bases lay outside the gene matches. The CDR3 contains 17 residues. The CDR3 sequence is CATSDLGGSGGDTEAFF. The CDR3 DNA sequence: TGTGCCACCAGTGATTTGGGAGGGTCAGGGGGCGACACTGAAGCTTTCTTT.

The V call is TRBV5-6, the J call TRBJ1-5, with D possibly TRBD1 on 6 matching bases. The V gene lost 3 bases and the J gene lost 0 bases, with 13 bases spanning the gap. The CDR3 is made up of 16 amino acids. From germline, CDR1 is SGHDT and CDR2 YYEEEE. CDR3 DNA sequence: TGTGCCAGCAGCTCACAGGGAAGTCTTAGCAATCAGCCCCAGCATTTT. Protein: CASSSQGSLSNQPQHF.

The rearrangement links TRBV19 to TRBJ1-2; D might be TRBD1 (6 bases). Trimming shortened V by 4 bases and J by 5 bases, and 20 bases separated the two germline ends. The CDR3 runs to 16 residues. Germline V CDR1 and CDR2: LNHDA, SQIVND (reference sequence). In DNA form, the CDR3 reads TGTGCCAGTAGTACGGACAGCACGGCGACTCCGTATGGCTACACCTTC. Its translation: CASSTDSTATPYGYTF.

The chain has TRBV10-3 and TRBJ1-2, with D possibly being TRBD1 (6 bases). CDR1 and CDR2 from the germline V gene are ENHRY and SYGVKD. Trimming took 0 bases from V and 3 from J, leaving 14 bases between them. This CDR3 is built from 16 residues. The CDR3 loop is CAISESGGRGDYGYTF. Here the CDR3 DNA reads TGTGCCATCAGTGAGTCGGGTGGCAGGGGAGACTATGGCTACACCTTC.

The rearrangement links TRBV6-6 to TRBJ1-5; TRBD1 agrees at 9 bases. Germline V gene data show CDR1 as MNHNY and CDR2 as SVGAGI (reference sequence). The V gene end was trimmed by 7 bases and the J gene end by 3 bases; junction bases not matched to a gene: 7. The CDR3 runs 15 residues. The CDR3 here is CASTSRTGDNQPQHF. CDR3 coding DNA: TGTGCCAGCACCTCCCGGACAGGGGACAATCAGCCCCAGCATTTT.

The rearrangement uses TRBV5-1 and TRBJ1-2; 11 bases are shared with TRBD1. V lost 4 bases and J lost 5; bases outside the gene matches: 4. Germline assignment: CDR1 SGHRS and CDR2 YFSETQ. The length of the CDR3 is 14 residues. The CDR3 DNA sequence: TGCGCCAGCAGCACGGACAGGGGGCGATATGGCTACACCTTC. Protein: CASSTDRGRYGYTF. The full variable domain, with the rest looked up from reference TRBV5-1 and TRBJ1-2, is KAGVTQTPRYLIKTRGQQVTLSCSPISGHRSVSWYQQTPGQGLQFLFEYFSETQRNKGNFPGRFSGRQFSNSRSEMNVSTLELGDSALYLCASSTDRGRYGYTFGSGTRLTVV.

The J gene is TRBJ2-7, the V gene TRBV7-9, with D tentatively TRBD2 (6 bases). From germline, CDR1 is SEHNR and CDR2 FQNEAQ (reference sequence). Trimming shortened V by 8 bases and J by 0 bases, and 14 bases separated the two germline ends. The CDR3 runs to 14 residues. CDR3 loop: CASVRLANSYEQYF. CDR3 nucleotide sequence: TGTGCCAGCGTCAGGCTAGCGAACTCCTACGAGCAGTACTTC.

Concerning this clone: The same CDR3 arises from other DNA sequences in this sample as well. The chain recombines TRBV6-6 with TRBJ2-5, with D maybe TRBD2 (6 bases). Trimming removed 0 bases from V and 5 bases from J, with 10 bases in between. CDR3 length: 14 residues. Germline-derived CDR1 and CDR2 are MNHNY and SVGAGI (reference sequence). This CDR3 reads CASSYSGRQETQYF. The CDR3 nucleotides read TGTGCCAGCAGTTACTCGGGGAGGCAGGAGACCCAGTACTTC.

The chain employs TRBV18 and TRBJ2-4; TRBD1 matches 8 bases. The germline V gene encodes CDR1 KGHSH and CDR2 LQKENI. CDR3 size: 15 residues. Trimming cost V 2 bases and J 7 bases; bases outside gene matches: 7. The CDR3 loop reads CASSPIVDRVNIQYF. CDR3 DNA sequence: TGTGCCAGCTCACCAATCGTGGACAGGGTGAACATTCAGTACTTC.

The gene calls are TRBV29-1 and TRBJ1-1; D is ambiguous. From germline, CDR1 is SQVTM and CDR2 ANQGSEA. The V end lost 1 base, the J end lost 0 bases, and 9 bases lay between the germline ends. The CDR3 covers 14 residues. CDR3 bases: TGCAGCGTTGAAGCAGGCCCCGTGAACACTGAAGCTTTCTTT. Protein sequence: CSVEAGPVNTEAFF.

The chain carries TRBV3-1 (or the pseudogene TRBV3-2) and TRBJ2-3; 12 nucleotides agree with TRBD2. The trim removed 0 bases at V and 2 bases at J, leaving 9 bases unmatched. Germline-derived CDR1 and CDR2 are LGHDT and YNNKEL (reference sequence). The CDR3 spans 19 residues. The CDR3 protein is CASSQDHLAGGPDTDTQYF. In DNA form, the CDR3 reads TGTGCCAGCAGCCAAGATCACCTAGCGGGGGGGCCTGACACAGATACGCAGTATTTT.

The V and J genes are TRBV19 and TRBJ1-5; unclear D gene. The V end was cut by 6 bases, the J end by 1 base, with 7 bases between. There are 13 residues in the CDR3. Germline assignment: CDR1 LNHDA and CDR2 SQIVND (reference sequence). The CDR3 region is CASSRISNQPQHF. The CDR3 bases are TGTGCCAGTAGCAGAATAAGCAATCAGCCCCAGCATTTT.

This rearrangement joins TRBV5-6 to TRBJ2-5, with a possible D match to TRBD1 (6 bases). The CDR3 is 13 residues long. The V gene lost 3 bases and the J gene lost 0 bases, with 6 bases spanning the gap. Germline V gives CDR1 SGHDT, CDR2 YYEEEE. CDR3 sequence (DNA): TGTGCCAGCAGCTGGGACAACCAAGAGACCCAGTACTTC. This gives the protein CASSWDNQETQYF.

The rearrangement uses TRBV6-2 or TRBV6-3 and TRBJ2-3; 10 positions agree with TRBD1. V lost 7 bases and J lost 0; bases outside the gene matches: 13. CDR1 and CDR2 from the germline V gene are MNHEY and SVGEGT. The CDR3 runs to 18 residues. The CDR3 protein is CASTYRGQGISSTDTQYF. As DNA, the CDR3 is TGTGCCAGCACTTATCGGGGACAGGGGATTTCTAGCACAGATACGCAGTATTTT.

This chain joins TRBV11-2 and TRBJ2-3; 12 bases map to TRBD2. Germline trimming cut 6 bases from V and 0 bases from J; bases unmatched to any gene: 4. Germline V gives CDR1 SGHAT, CDR2 FQNNGV. The CDR3 consists of 16 residues. The DNA of the CDR3 is TGTGCCAGCAGATCTGGACTAGCGGGGAGCACAGATACGCAGTATTTT. Protein product: CASRSGLAGSTDTQYF.

This chain uses TRBV5-1 with TRBJ2-5, with D tentatively TRBD2 (5 bases). The CDR3 is made up of 14 amino acids. V was pared by 1 base and J by 1 base, with 8 bases between. Germline CDR1 reads SGHRS; CDR2 reads YFSETQ. This chain's CDR3 is CASSLTSPQETQYF. The CDR3 bases are TGCGCCAGCAGCTTGACTAGTCCCCAAGAGACCCAGTACTTC.

J is TRBJ2-5 and V is TRBV11-1, with a possible D match to TRBD2 (7 bases). V was shortened by 1 base and J by 9 bases, with 18 bases between the two germline ends. The CDR3 covers 15 residues. Looked up from germline, CDR1 is SGHAT and CDR2 is FQDESV (reference sequence). For the CDR3, the DNA is TGTGCCAGCAGCTTAGTGGCGGGGGCGTCATGGGCCCAGTACTTC. Amino acids: CASSLVAGASWAQYF.

This chain connects TRBV15 to TRBJ1-2, with D maybe TRBD1 (5 bases). The V end was cut by 1 base, the J end by 3 bases, with 12 bases between. This CDR3 has 15 residues. Germline V lookup: CDR1 LNHNV, CDR2 YYDKDF (reference sequence). This chain's CDR3 is CATSRGHGQDYGYTF. The CDR3 nucleotides are TGTGCCACCAGCAGAGGTCACGGACAAGACTATGGCTACACCTTC.

J is TRBJ2-7 and V is TRBV3-1 (or the pseudogene TRBV3-2); TRBD1 might be the D (6 bases). This CDR3 contains 14 residues. CDR1 and CDR2 from the germline V gene are LGHDT and YNNKEL (reference sequence). Between the trimmed V and J ends, which lost 4 bases and 2 bases, there was a span of 12 bases. The CDR3 loop is CASSLGHLTYEQYF. DNA of the CDR3: TGTGCCAGCAGCCTGGGACATCTGACCTACGAGCAGTACTTC.

V is TRBV4-1 and J is TRBJ2-1; 14 nucleotides align to TRBD2. The germline CDR1 and CDR2 sequences are MGHRA and YSYEKL. V lost 5 bases, J lost 5 bases, and 8 bases stayed unmatched. This CDR3 is built from 17 residues. The CDR3: CASSYPGLAGENNEQFF. In DNA, the CDR3 is TGCGCCAGCAGCTACCCGGGACTAGCGGGAGAGAACAATGAGCAGTTCTTC.

This clone has just one count. The J gene is TRBJ2-1, the V gene TRBV5-1; TRBD1 is a possible D gene (5 bases). Germline CDR1 and CDR2: SGHRS and YFSETQ. This CDR3 contains 14 residues. V lost 4 bases to trimming and J lost 7 bases, with 15 bases between them. The CDR3 region is CASSLSTVSNEQFF. CDR3 DNA sequence: TGCGCCAGCAGCCTATCGACAGTATCGAATGAGCAGTTCTTC.

The rearrangement uses TRBV7-3 and TRBJ1-2, with 10 bases aligning to TRBD1. V dropped 5 bases and J dropped 4; count of bases not matched to a gene: 7. This CDR3 has 15 residues. CDR1 and CDR2 (germline): SGHTA, FQGTGA. The CDR3 is CASSPGQGTPYGYTF. The CDR3 coding sequence is TGTGCCAGCAGCCCGGGACAGGGGACCCCCTATGGCTACACCTTC.

The chain couples TRBV28 to TRBJ1-2; the D gene is possibly TRBD1 (5 bases). V lost 1 base to trimming and J lost 4 bases, with 7 bases between them. This CDR3 contains 13 residues. The germline V gene has CDR1 MDHEN and CDR2 SYDVKM. This CDR3 reads CASSLFQGYGYTF. The CDR3 DNA follows: TGTGCCAGCAGTTTATTTCAGGGCTATGGCTACACCTTC.

The chain uses TRBV27 and TRBJ1-4, with 7 positions matching TRBD1. Germline V gene data show CDR1 as MNHEY and CDR2 as SMNVEV (reference sequence). With V trimmed by 3 bases and J by 8 bases, 3 bases remained unmatched. This CDR3 spans 13 amino acids. The CDR3 coding sequence is TGTGCCAGCAGTTTGGACAGGTGGGAAAAACTGTTTTTT. It is translated as CASSLDRWEKLFF.

This clone is a singleton in its sample. This sequence joins TRBV27 and TRBJ2-2, with D unresolved. Trimming left V 3 bases short and J 6 bases short, with 5 bases between. Germline CDR1 MNHEY, CDR2 SMNVEV (reference sequence). This CDR3 has 12 amino acids. CDR3 coding DNA: TGTGCCAGCAGTTTCCGGGCCGGGGAGCTGTTTTTT. This sequence encodes CASSFRAGELFF.

The genes are TRBV11-2 and TRBJ1-6; TRBD1 matches at 8 bases. Unmatched junction bases numbered 0, after V lost 1 base and J lost 4 bases. Looked up from germline, CDR1 is SGHAT and CDR2 is FQNNGV. This CDR3 contains 15 residues. In nucleotides, the CDR3 is TGTGCCAGCAGCTTAGGACAGGGGTATAATTCACCCCTCCACTTT. Its protein is CASSLGQGYNSPLHF.

In nucleotides, the CDR3 is TGCGCCAGCAGTCAAGGACTATCGGTC. Its translation is CASSQGLSV. J is TRBJ2-7 and V is TRBV23-1, with D possibly being TRBD2 (6 bases). TRBV23-1 is marked as an open reading frame, function uncertain. The CDR3 is 9 amino acids.

The chain recombines TRBV7-3 with TRBJ2-1; 8 bases are a match to TRBD2. V was pared by 5 bases and J by 2 bases, with 2 bases of the junction left unmatched. The CDR3 covers 14 residues. Germline CDR1 and CDR2: SGHTA and FQGTGA. The chain's CDR3 is CASSRGLAYNEQFF. The CDR3 nucleotides read TGTGCCAGCAGCCGGGGACTAGCCTACAATGAGCAGTTCTTC.

The rearrangement joins TRBV6-1 to TRBJ2-1; 8 bases align to TRBD2. Germline lookup yields CDR1 MNHNS and CDR2 SASEGT. There are 13 residues in the CDR3. Unmatched junction bases numbered 3, after V lost 6 bases and J lost 5 bases. Here the CDR3 DNA reads TGTGCCAGCAGGGGACTAGTAAACAATGAGCAGTTCTTC. Protein: CASRGLVNNEQFF.

V and J are TRBV5-1 and TRBJ2-5, with D perhaps TRBD1 (7 bases). Per the germline V gene, CDR1 is SGHRS and CDR2 is YFSETQ. Trimming left V 0 bases short and J 5 bases short, with 14 bases between. The CDR3 contains 15 residues. The CDR3 loop reads CASSLGGGGDETQYF. In DNA form, the CDR3 reads TGCGCCAGCAGCTTGGGTGGAGGGGGCGATGAGACCCAGTACTTC.

This clone was seen a single time. This chain joins TRBV21-1 and TRBJ2-5; the table's D gene call, TRBD1, was not cross checked with the DNA. TRBV21-1 is a documented pseudogene. The CDR3 is made up of 15 amino acids. The CDR3 coding sequence is TGTGCCCCCCGGGGCAGGGGGCTTGAGAGGGAGACCCAGTACTTC. This sequence encodes CAPRGRGLERETQYF.

V and J are TRBV7-2 and TRBJ2-1, with D maybe TRBD2 (6 bases). The germline gives CDR1 SGHTA, CDR2 FQGNSA. V gave up 0 bases and J gave up 0 bases, with 15 bases separating them. The CDR3 loop spans 18 amino acids. DNA for the CDR3: TGTGCCAGCAGCTTAGCAATGGGACTCCTGAGCTCCTACAATGAGCAGTTCTTC. Amino acids: CASSLAMGLLSSYNEQFF.